These 13 T cell receptor beta chains originate from one sample sequenced in a study of blood T cell repertoires in COVID-19. Produced via immunoSEQ multiplex PCR; TCRdb's table is partial and in-frame only. This sample yields under 30,000 clones, of which 85% to 95% are seen a single time; around 4% belongs to the top ten. The specimen was peripheral blood. The receptors here all came from a woman aged 45 to 65 with active COVID-19.

V usage is TRBV2 and J usage is TRBJ1-5; the match to TRBD1 covers 8 bases. CDR3 length: 13 residues. The germline gives CDR1 SNHLY, CDR2 FYNNEI. V was clipped by 6 bases and J by 5 bases; unmatched bases: 3. The CDR3 DNA sequence: TGTGCCAGCAGCGAACAGGGGGATCAGCCCCAGCATTTT. This sequence encodes CASSEQGDQPQHF.

The rearrangement joins TRBV5-1 to TRBJ1-2; 7 bases are shared with TRBD1. CDR3 length: 14 residues. CDR1 is SGHRS and CDR2 is YFSETQ in the germline V gene. V was clipped by 2 bases and J by 5 bases; unmatched bases: 6. The CDR3 DNA reads TGCGCCAGCAGCTTAGGACAGGAGATTTATGGCTACACCTTC. Encoded protein: CASSLGQEIYGYTF.

The V and J genes are TRBV6-5 and TRBJ2-3; a weak D match, TRBD2 (5 bases). V gave up 8 bases and J gave up 5 bases, with 14 bases separating them. From germline, CDR1 is MNHEY and CDR2 SVGAGI. This CDR3 has 13 residues. For the CDR3, the DNA is TGTGCCAGCGCATACTCCCGGGGAGATACGCAGTATTTT. Protein sequence: CASAYSRGDTQYF.

The chain combines TRBV5-1 with TRBJ2-2; 11 nucleotides align to TRBD2. CDR1 and CDR2 (germline): SGHRS, YFSETQ. The V and J ends lost 0 bases and 7 bases, in that order; junction bases with no gene match: 11. CDR3 length equals 18 residues. The CDR3 sequence is CASSLELAGDSYRGELFF. In nucleotides, the CDR3 is TGCGCCAGCAGCTTGGAACTAGCGGGAGACTCTTACCGCGGGGAGCTGTTTTTT. Full variable domain (outside the CDR3, taken from reference TRBV5-1 and TRBJ2-2): KAGVTQTPRYLIKTRGQQVTLSCSPISGHRSVSWYQQTPGQGLQFLFEYFSETQRNKGNFPGRFSGRQFSNSRSEMNVSTLELGDSALYLCASSLELAGDSYRGELFFGEGSRLTVL.

The gene calls are TRBV7-2 and TRBJ2-2, with TRBD1 matching 7 bases. Germline trimming cut 5 bases from V and 2 bases from J; bases unmatched to any gene: 2. This CDR3 spans 14 amino acids. Germline CDR1 reads SGHTA; CDR2 reads FQGNSA. This CDR3 reads CASSRDRNTGELFF. In nucleotides, the CDR3 is TGTGCCAGCAGCCGGGACAGAAACACCGGGGAGCTGTTTTTT.

V is TRBV18 and J is TRBJ2-7; D might be TRBD2 (7 bases). Germline values: CDR1 KGHSH, CDR2 LQKENI. The CDR3 consists of 15 residues. The V end lost 6 bases, the J end lost 0 bases, and 15 bases lay between the germline ends. For the CDR3, the DNA is TGTGCCAGCTCGGGGGGTGCGGGGGCCTCCTACGAGCAGTACTTC. Amino acids: CASSGGAGASYEQYF.

This chain uses TRBV27 with TRBJ2-2; tentative D call: TRBD2 (7 bases). The ends were cut back, 3 bases at V and 6 bases at J, with 14 bases in the middle. The CDR3 runs to 15 residues. In germline, CDR1 is MNHEY, CDR2 SMNVEV (reference sequence). The CDR3 loop reads CASSLFRGAPGELFF. The CDR3 DNA follows: TGTGCCAGCAGTTTGTTTCGGGGGGCCCCCGGGGAGCTGTTTTTT.

In DNA, the CDR3 is TGTGCCAGCAGTGACAGGGGGATCACCGGGGAGCTGTTTTTT. It codes for CASSDRGITGELFF. The chain carries TRBV27 and TRBJ2-2; TRBD1 matches 9 bases. This CDR3 spans 14 amino acids. From germline, CDR1 is MNHEY and CDR2 SMNVEV (reference sequence). J lost 4 bases, V lost 5 bases, and 2 bases had no gene match.

The chain uses TRBV7-2 and TRBJ2-1; unclear D gene. The germline V gene has CDR1 SGHTA and CDR2 FQGNSA. The CDR3 extends over 17 amino acids. V was cut by 0 bases and J by 3 bases, with 15 bases left in between. The CDR3 protein is CASSLARTEKIYNEQFF. In DNA, the CDR3 is TGTGCCAGCAGCTTAGCGCGAACCGAGAAGATCTACAATGAGCAGTTCTTC.

This clone was detected only once. This chain joins TRBV3-1 (or the pseudogene TRBV3-2) and TRBJ1-2; D uncertain. Trimming left V 0 bases short and J 7 bases short, with 9 bases between. This CDR3 spans 13 amino acids. Germline CDR1 is LGHDT and CDR2 is YNNKEL (reference sequence). The CDR3 loop is CASSQDAGSGYTF. The CDR3 bases are TGTGCCAGCAGCCAAGATGCAGGTAGTGGCTACACCTTC.

The V gene is TRBV7-2, the J gene TRBJ2-1; unclear D gene. The CDR3 covers 15 residues. The germline CDR1 and CDR2 sequences are SGHTA and FQGNSA. Trimming removed 3 bases from V and 2 bases from J, with 11 bases in between. This CDR3 reads CASSFRGNTYNEQFF. The CDR3 DNA is TGTGCCAGCAGCTTCAGAGGCAATACCTACAATGAGCAGTTCTTC.

The chain recombines TRBV3-1 (or the pseudogene TRBV3-2) with TRBJ2-7, with 8 bases matching TRBD1. CDR1 is LGHDT, CDR2 YNNKEL, per germline (reference sequence). J gave up 0 bases and V 4 bases, and 5 bases lay outside the gene matches. This CDR3 region has 15 residues. DNA for the CDR3: TGTGCCAGCAGCCGATGGGGGACAGGCTCCTACGAGCAGTACGTC. It encodes CASSRWGTGSYEQYV.

The gene calls are TRBV11-2 and TRBJ2-2, with 7 bases identical to TRBD2. The V gene's germline CDR1 is SGHAT and CDR2 FQNNGV. This CDR3 spans 15 amino acids. J gave up 4 bases and V 0 bases, and 2 bases lay outside the gene matches. CDR3 amino acids: CASSLEAGVTGELFF. The CDR3, as DNA: TGTGCCAGCAGCTTAGAGGCGGGAGTCACCGGGGAGCTGTTTTTT.